A single sample gave rise to the 32 T cell receptor beta chains below, sequenced in a study of T-cell reconstitution after alpha-beta-depleted transplantation in children. Preparation of the TCRbeta library used unique molecular identifiers. One entry per CDR3 protein, called by TCRdb with MiXCR from the PCR reads. The sample lists 750,000 to 950,000 distinct CDR3 sequences; approximately 15% were seen once. Sample: PBMCs, mostly from graft donor cells, taken 360 days after TCRalphabeta/CD19-depleted stem cell transplant. The source of these receptors is a male patient younger than 18 who had a stem cell transplant for acute lymphoblastic leukemia, so the T cells may come from the graft donor.

This clonotype was seen at least ten times. V usage is TRBV4-1 and J usage is TRBJ2-7, with TRBD1 identical over 8 bases. V gave up 2 bases and J gave up 0 bases; unmatched junction bases: 0. This CDR3 has 14 residues. The germline CDR1 and CDR2 sequences are MGHRA and YSYEKL. DNA for the CDR3: TGCGCCAGCAGCCAAACAGGGGGCTCCTACGAGCAGTACTTC. It is translated as CASSQTGGSYEQYF.

This clonotype was detected a few times. The chain recombines TRBV29-1 with TRBJ1-2; 8 bases agree with TRBD1. The V gene's germline CDR1 is SQVTM and CDR2 ANQGSEA. The junction had 12 bases not matched to a gene; V was cut back by 2 bases and J by 4 bases. The CDR3 spans 16 residues. Here the CDR3 DNA reads TGCAGCGTTGAACAAACAGGGGGTATCTCCTTCTATGGCTACACCTTC. Amino acid sequence: CSVEQTGGISFYGYTF.

The sample holds a few counts of this clonotype. The chain is built from TRBV7-6 and TRBJ1-2, with D maybe TRBD1 (5 bases). V lost 3 bases to trimming and J lost 3 bases, with 14 bases between them. The CDR3 is 15 amino acids. Germline lookup yields CDR1 SGHVS and CDR2 FNYEAQ. DNA for the CDR3: TGTGCCAGCAGCTTTGGAGGGACCTTGGACTATGGCTACACCTTC. This encodes CASSFGGTLDYGYTF.

CDR3: CSALQGTKNIQYF. In DNA form, the CDR3 reads TGCAGTGCTCTACAGGGGACCAAAAACATTCAGTACTTC. V usage is TRBV20-1 and J usage is TRBJ2-4, with 7 bases that match TRBD1. After removal of 5 bases from V and 2 bases from J, the junction contained 3 bases not matched to a gene. The V gene's germline CDR1 is DFQATT and CDR2 SNEGSKA (reference sequence). CDR3 length: 13 amino acids.

This clonotype was counted between two and nine times. CDR3 nucleotides: TGCAGTGCTAGCGGACAGGGCCCCTATGGCTACACCTTC. This translates into CSASGQGPYGYTF. V and J are TRBV20-1 and TRBJ1-2, with 8 bases identical to TRBD1. This CDR3 has 13 amino acids. Germline CDR1 is DFQATT and CDR2 is SNEGSKA (reference sequence). J was trimmed by 4 bases and V by 3 bases; bases with no gene match: 4.

This clonotype was counted a few times. The rearrangement links TRBV20-1 to TRBJ2-1; 10 bases map to TRBD2. Germline trimming cut 1 base from V and 3 bases from J; bases unmatched to any gene: 6. CDR1 is DFQATT and CDR2 is SNEGSKA in the germline V gene (reference sequence). CDR3 length equals 16 residues. The CDR3: CSARGKAGGNYNEQFF. The CDR3 DNA follows: TGCAGTGCTAGAGGCAAAGCGGGAGGGAACTACAATGAGCAGTTCTTC.

This clonotype was seen only once. The junction departs from the called germline gene at one end, perhaps through a read error. The chain joins TRBV2 to TRBJ2-1; 10 bases are a match to TRBD2. CDR1 is SNHLY and CDR2 is FYNNEI in the germline V gene. The CDR3 has 18 amino acids. The CDR3 DNA reads TGTGCCATCAGTTTTGGGGGCCCTAGCGGGAGCTCCTACAATGAGCAGTTGTTC. Its protein is CAISFGGPSGSSYNEQLF.

The chain links TRBV29-1 to TRBJ2-7; 8 positions match TRBD1. Trimming cost V 8 bases and J 2 bases; bases outside gene matches: 5. This CDR3 is 12 amino acids long. Looked up from germline, CDR1 is SQVTM and CDR2 is ANQGSEA. The CDR3 DNA reads TGCAGCATTCGACAGGGGACCTACGAGCAGTACTTC. Its protein product is CSIRQGTYEQYF.

This clonotype was detected a few times. This chain uses TRBV7-8 with TRBJ2-2, with D hard to call. The length of the CDR3 is 13 residues. Germline V gene sequence: CDR1 SGHVS, CDR2 FQNEAQ. Trimming cost V 4 bases and J 5 bases, with 8 bases left between them. In DNA, the CDR3 is TGTGCCAGCAGCTGGCAACAGACCGGGGAGCTGTTTTTT. Its translation: CASSWQQTGELFF.

V gene TRBV15 combines with J gene TRBJ2-5, with 7 positions matching TRBD2. J gave up 2 bases and V 1 base, and 19 bases lay outside the gene matches. CDR1 is LNHNV and CDR2 is YYDKDF in the germline V gene (reference sequence). The CDR3 is made up of 20 amino acids. CDR3 sequence (DNA): TGTGCCACCAGCAGAGGATATGGTCTGGCGGGAGCAATTGGGCAAGAGACCCAGTACTTC. Amino acid sequence: CATSRGYGLAGAIGQETQYF.

This clonotype was recorded a few times. The chain carries TRBV7-3 and TRBJ2-1; TRBD2 agrees at 11 bases. V lost 2 bases to trimming and J lost 2 bases; unmatched junction nucleotides: 11. Germline V gene lookup returns CDR1 SGHTA and CDR2 FQGTGA. The CDR3 consists of 19 residues. CDR3 sequence (DNA): TGTGCCAGCAGCTTATCACTAGCGGGAGTAGGGGCAACCTACAATGAGCAGTTCTTC. Amino acids: CASSLSLAGVGATYNEQFF.

The chain uses TRBV5-1 and TRBJ2-1; 13 nucleotides match TRBD2. The CDR3 consists of 19 residues. Germline-derived CDR1 and CDR2 are SGHRS and YFSETQ. With 5 bases clipped from V and 8 bases from J, the junction kept 19 bases outside the gene matches. CDR3 region: CASRGSIGLAGASVDEQFF. The CDR3 DNA sequence: TGCGCCAGCAGAGGTTCTATAGGACTAGCGGGAGCCTCAGTAGATGAGCAGTTCTTC.

This clonotype was counted between two and nine times. The rearrangement uses TRBV29-1 and TRBJ1-5; D is unclear. This CDR3 has 12 residues. Trimming removed 5 bases from V and 7 bases from J, with 12 bases in between. The germline gives CDR1 SQVTM, CDR2 ANQGSEA. The CDR3: CSVPGSGQPQHF. The CDR3 DNA sequence: TGCAGCGTTCCAGGCAGCGGCCAGCCCCAGCATTTT.

This sequence joins TRBV20-1 and TRBJ2-7, with D possibly TRBD2 on 5 matching bases. In germline, CDR1 is DFQATT, CDR2 SNEGSKA (reference sequence). V was clipped by 0 bases and J by 3 bases, with 15 bases between them. This CDR3 is built from 15 residues. CDR3 in DNA: TGCAGTGCTAGAGATGCGGGTGAAATGGGCTACGAGCAGTACTTC. It specifies CSARDAGEMGYEQYF.

The genes are TRBV5-4 and TRBJ2-7; D is undetermined. Trimming left V 2 bases short and J 3 bases short, with 9 bases between. The CDR3 runs to 13 residues. Germline CDR1 reads SGHNT; CDR2 reads YYREEE (reference sequence). The CDR3 DNA reads as TGTGCCAGCAGCTTAAACTACCGCTACGAGCAGTACTTC. It codes for CASSLNYRYEQYF.

The chain links TRBV5-1 to TRBJ1-2; possibly TRBD1 for D (5 bases). CDR3 size: 12 residues. Germline V gene sequence: CDR1 SGHRS, CDR2 YFSETQ. V gave up 4 bases and J gave up 8 bases, with 12 bases separating them. This CDR3 is CASSHDSGGYTF. The DNA of the CDR3 is TGCGCCAGCAGCCACGACAGTGGCGGCTACACCTTC.

The chain employs TRBV20-1 and TRBJ2-5; 9 bases map to TRBD1. The CDR3 length is 15 residues. Germline V gene sequence: CDR1 DFQATT, CDR2 SNEGSKA (reference sequence). With V trimmed by 2 bases and J by 4 bases, 8 bases remained unmatched. In DNA, the CDR3 is TGCAGTGCTAGAAAACCGACAGGGGGATCAGAGACCCAGTACTTC. Amino acid sequence: CSARKPTGGSETQYF.

The chain joins TRBV21-1 to TRBJ2-7; the D segment call TRBD1 is taken from the table without a DNA check. TRBV21-1 is a pseudogene. This CDR3 comprises 15 residues. CDR3 coding DNA: TGTGCCAGCAGCACGACAGGGGACACGGCCTACGAGCAGTACTTC. Its protein product is CASSTTGDTAYEQYF.

The chain combines TRBV10-3 with TRBJ2-3; TRBD2 aligns across 9 bases. The V gene's germline CDR1 is ENHRY and CDR2 SYGVKD. This CDR3 spans 16 amino acids. Trimming at V came to 2 bases and at J to 0 bases, leaving 3 bases not matched to a gene. Written as DNA, the CDR3 is TGTGCCATCAGTGAGCGGACTAGCGCTAGCACAGATACGCAGTATTTT. This encodes CAISERTSASTDTQYF.

The CDR3 sequence: CATSDSTVGLSYEQYF. The DNA for the CDR3 is TGTGCCACCAGTGACTCGACAGTGGGCCTTTCCTACGAGCAGTACTTC. The V gene is TRBV24-1, the J gene TRBJ2-7; D perhaps matches TRBD1 (5 bases). The CDR3 runs 16 residues. Trimming removed 4 bases at V and 1 base at J, with 16 bases between. Germline-derived CDR1 and CDR2 are KGHDR and SFDVKD.

The chain uses TRBV18 and TRBJ2-5; no clear D. Trimming shortened V by 3 bases and J by 0 bases, and 17 bases separated the two germline ends. The germline V gene has CDR1 KGHSH and CDR2 LQKENI. The CDR3 has 17 amino acids. Here the CDR3 reads CASSPRRFQEDQETQYF. CDR3 sequence (DNA): TGTGCCAGCTCACCGCGAAGGTTCCAAGAGGACCAAGAGACCCAGTACTTC. The complete variable domain, with remaining parts taken from reference TRBV18 and TRBJ2-5, reads NAGVMQNPRHLVRRRGQEARLRCSPMKGHSHVYWYRQLPEEGLKFMVYLQKENIIDESGMPKERFSAEFPKEGPSILRIQQVVRGDSAAYFCASSPRRFQEDQETQYFGPGTRLLVL.

V is TRBV4-1 and J is TRBJ2-2, with 8 positions matching TRBD2. Trimming took 0 bases from V and 0 from J; bases not matched to a gene: 6. The germline V gene encodes CDR1 MGHRA and CDR2 YSYEKL. The CDR3 sequence is 18 residues long. The CDR3 loop is CASSQDRLAGTNTGELFF. CDR3 bases: TGCGCCAGCAGCCAAGATCGGCTAGCGGGCACGAACACCGGGGAGCTGTTTTTT.

This clonotype was seen ten or more times. J is TRBJ2-1 and V is TRBV9, with D possibly matching TRBD2 (5 bases). The V end lost 4 bases, the J end lost 0 bases, and 11 bases lay between the germline ends. CDR1 and CDR2 (germline): SGDLS, YYNGEE. The CDR3 spans 15 residues. The CDR3 region has the DNA TGTGCCAGCAGCTCTCGGGGTAGCTCCTACAATGAGCAGTTCTTC. Translation gives CASSSRGSSYNEQFF.

In DNA form, the CDR3 reads TGCGCCAGCAGTCACCGGCAGGGGGTGTTCGCCGGGGAGCTGTTTTTT. Translating it yields CASSHRQGVFAGELFF. The chain employs TRBV4-1 and TRBJ2-2; TRBD1 matches at 7 bases. Germline V gene lookup returns CDR1 MGHRA and CDR2 YSYEKL. The V gene end was trimmed by 6 bases and the J gene end by 6 bases; junction bases not matched to a gene: 13. The CDR3 has 16 residues.

This chain joins TRBV12-3 or TRBV12-4 and TRBJ2-3, with D tentatively TRBD1 (8 bases). The CDR3 is made up of 16 amino acids. The V gene lost 6 bases and the J gene lost 3 bases, with 19 bases spanning the gap. CDR3 protein: CASRPRTGTMTDTQYF. CDR3 DNA: TGTGCCAGCAGACCCCGGACAGGGACTATGACAGATACGCAGTATTTT.

The CDR3 nucleotides are TGCGCCAGCAGCCCTCGGTTCGGGACAGGGAACGAGCAGTACTTC. Encoded protein: CASSPRFGTGNEQYF. This chain joins TRBV5-1 and TRBJ2-7, with 9 bases fitting TRBD1. The CDR3 has 15 amino acids. The V and J ends lost 4 bases and 5 bases, in that order; junction bases with no gene match: 10. CDR1 is SGHRS and CDR2 is YFSETQ in the germline V gene. Based on the CDR3 plus reference TRBV5-1 and TRBJ2-7, the full variable domain is KAGVTQTPRYLIKTRGQQVTLSCSPISGHRSVSWYQQTPGQGLQFLFEYFSETQRNKGNFPGRFSGRQFSNSRSEMNVSTLELGDSALYLCASSPRFGTGNEQYFGPGTRLTVT.

The sample holds a few counts of this clonotype. The chain employs TRBV12-3 or TRBV12-4 and TRBJ2-7; D not resolved. The CDR3 is 13 amino acids. Trimming shortened V by 6 bases and J by 4 bases, and 13 bases separated the two germline ends. CDR3 sequence (DNA): TGTGCCAGCAGCTTGGGGTTTTTATACGAGCAGTACTTC. Its translation: CASSLGFLYEQYF.

The chain is built from TRBV29-1 and TRBJ1-2, with D unclear. This CDR3 comprises 13 residues. The germline V gene has CDR1 SQVTM and CDR2 ANQGSEA. Trimming removed 7 bases from V and 6 bases from J, with 18 bases in between. The CDR3: CSAITPAANGYTF. DNA for the CDR3: TGCAGCGCCATCACGCCGGCGGCGAATGGCTACACCTTC.

The chain combines TRBV20-1 with TRBJ1-2; D uncertain. Trimming pared 2 bases from V and 0 bases from J, leaving 4 bases between. Germline-derived CDR1 and CDR2 are DFQATT and SNEGSKA (reference sequence). The CDR3 totals 12 residues. CDR3 in amino acids: CSARSPNYGYTF. The DNA for the CDR3 is TGCAGTGCTAGATCCCCTAACTATGGCTACACCTTC.

This clonotype was observed a few times. The chain has TRBV12-5 and TRBJ1-2; no reliable D call. The germline V gene encodes CDR1 LGHNT and CDR2 FRNRAP. The CDR3 is made up of 14 amino acids. V shed 1 base and J shed 2 bases, with 8 bases lying between them. In DNA form, the CDR3 reads TGTGCTAGTGGTTTGGGGGGAGTGAACTATGGCTACACCTTC. Translated, it gives CASGLGGVNYGYTF.

The J gene is TRBJ2-3, the V gene TRBV7-9, with D possibly TRBD2 on 5 matching bases. V was clipped by 6 bases and J by 3 bases, with 19 bases between them. CDR1 is SEHNR and CDR2 is FQNEAQ in the germline V gene (reference sequence). The CDR3 totals 16 residues. CDR3 sequence: CASSKRNFGGTDTQYF. CDR3 DNA sequence: TGTGCCAGCAGTAAAAGAAATTTCGGAGGAACAGATACGCAGTATTTT. Looking up the rest from reference TRBV7-9 and TRBJ2-3 gives the full variable domain: DTGVSQNPRHKITKRGQNVTFRCDPISEHNRLYWYRQTLGQGPEFLTYFQNEAQLEKSRLLSDRFSAERPKGSFSTLEIQRTEQGDSAMYLCASSKRNFGGTDTQYFGPGTRLTVL.

This clonotype was detected only once. The genes are TRBV7-6 and TRBJ2-2; possible D gene TRBD1, 5 bases. Germline values: CDR1 SGHVS, CDR2 FNYEAQ. This CDR3 comprises 13 residues. V lost 5 bases, J lost 3 bases, and 7 bases lay in between. The CDR3 nucleotides are TGTGCCAGCAGCATACAGGACACCGGGGAGCTGTTTTTT. Translating gives CASSIQDTGELFF. Drawing the rest from reference TRBV7-6 and TRBJ2-2, the complete variable domain is GAGVSQSPRYKVTKRGQDVALRCDPISGHVSLYWYRQALGQGPEFLTYFNYEAQQDKSGLPNDRFSAERPEGSISTLTIQRTEQRDSAMYRCASSIQDTGELFFGEGSRLTVL.